In this sample, the clone carrying this T cell receptor beta chain turned up a few times. Its antigen is not known. Germline CDR1 reads SGHDN; CDR2 reads FVKESK. This CDR3 spans 14 amino acids. V dropped 1 base and J dropped 2 bases, with 8 bases sitting between them. The data belong to a study of T cells after yellow fever vaccination. Study conclusions and caveats: Subsequent to the booster, the majority of primary-vaccination clones reappeared (roughly 95% CD4, about 90% CD8).

TCRdb reprocessed the 5' RACE reads with MiXCR, giving one entry per CDR3 protein. The sample shows a few hundred thousand distinct CDR3 sequences, under 5% of them seen only once. The sequence derives from a man in his late teens or twenties who received the YFV17D yellow fever vaccine. The rearrangement joins TRBV14 to TRBJ1-2, with no clear D. This specimen consisted of PBMCs, obtained 5 days after the yellow fever booster vaccination. The CDR3 bases are TGTGCCAGCAGCCAAGTAGACAAGAACTATGGCTACACCTTC. Its protein product is CASSQVDKNYGYTF.